This TCR beta chain derives from a study of T cells in Graves' hyperthyroidism and ophthalmopathy. Findings and caveats of the study: From stable hyperthyroidism, ophthalmopathy was set apart by a 13 V-J model.

Regions amplified from RNA transcripts were the TCR beta CDR3 regions. TCR CDR3 underwent first-round RT-PCR with the HTBI primer set. One entry per CDR3 protein results from TCRdb running MiXCR on the multiplex PCR reads. This sample yields 250,000 to 300,000 distinct CDR3 sequences, of which roughly 13% are seen a single time; roughly 7.9% belongs to the top ten. Regarding this clonotype: Its antigen remains unidentified.

The sample taken for sequencing was blood. This receptor was identified in a woman aged 40 to 55 with Graves' hyperthyroidism.

CDR3 nucleotides: TGTGCCAGCACTGATACAGGGGTCTCTGGAAACACCATATATTTT. Its translation: CASTDTGVSGNTIYF. The V gene is TRBV6-2 or TRBV6-3, the J gene TRBJ1-3, with 7 bases fitting TRBD1. Germline V gene lookup returns CDR1 MNHEY and CDR2 SVGEGT. CDR3 length: 15 residues. The V segment lost 7 bases and the J segment 0 bases; nucleotides outside the gene matches: 6.